These T cell receptor beta chains were read from a single sample in a study of CXCR3-negative and CXCR3-positive naive CD8 T cells. From its re-call of the 5' RACE reads, TCRdb lists each CDR3 protein once, without DNA. Its clone listing holds roughly 50,000 distinct CDR3 sequences. The source material was memory CD8+ T cells from blood. The source of these receptors is a human donor in good health. Some clones in this sample may be carry-over from other donors' samples. The CDR3 runs from the conserved cysteine through the conserved F or W. The order of the fields is V gene, J gene, CDR3 protein.

TRBV20-1	TRBJ2-7	CSAEGDRSSYEQYF
TRBV29-1	TRBJ2-7	CSVVGGVSADSYEQYF
TRBV7-9	TRBJ2-1	CASSLDSGGRNEQFF
TRBV10-3	TRBJ2-6	CACRTGANVLTF
TRBV28	TRBJ1-4	CASSYSSEKLFF
TRBV7-2	TRBJ2-7	CASSSQGGGPYEQYF
TRBV29-1	TRBJ2-1	CSAEGADNEQFF
TRBV6-2/TRBV6-3	TRBJ2-7	CASSNGLAGAYEQYF
TRBV28	TRBJ1-4	CASSSAGNEKLFF
TRBV29-1	TRBJ2-1	CSVDSGGAVDEQFF
TRBV7-3	TRBJ2-7	CASSPPRLDEQYF
TRBV6-2/TRBV6-3	TRBJ2-5	CASMLRGETQYF
TRBV4-3	TRBJ2-2	CASSHPGLGAGELFF
TRBV29-1	TRBJ2-2	CSVEEGEDGELFF
TRBV7-9	TRBJ1-1	CASSYGQGVTEAFF
TRBV9	TRBJ2-5	CASSAFRLDQETQYF
TRBV5-1	TRBJ1-2	CASSLETVDGYTF
TRBV4-3	TRBJ2-7	CASSQGGASYEQYF
TRBV11-3	TRBJ2-3	CASSPRPEDTQYF
TRBV29-1	TRBJ2-5	CSPVLAGGGETQYF
TRBV27	TRBJ1-1	CASSTRQGDTEAFF
TRBV7-2	TRBJ2-7	CASSFTSVSYEQYF
TRBV7-3	TRBJ2-1	CASSLRGLYSYNEQFF
TRBV27	TRBJ2-5	CASSGILRGAKETQYF
TRBV20-1	TRBJ2-7	CSARGDYEQYF
TRBV29-1	TRBJ2-5	CSVVPRGAGEWTQYF
TRBV28	TRBJ1-2	CASSSRTVTLGYTF
TRBV6-2/TRBV6-3	TRBJ1-6	CATTDGDNSPLHF
TRBV29-1	TRBJ2-2	CSGTIAGELFF
TRBV6-1	TRBJ2-5	CASSEAGGQETQYF
TRBV12-3/TRBV12-4	TRBJ1-2	CASSLNRELLGGRHYGYTF
TRBV6-4	TRBJ2-1	CASSPGGLASGEQFF
TRBV6-4	TRBJ2-6	CASSNGSSSGANVLTF
TRBV7-9	TRBJ1-1	CASGAGMNTEAFF
TRBV12-3/TRBV12-4	TRBJ2-7	CASGTGGYEQYF
TRBV28	TRBJ2-2	CASRHSGSGELFF
TRBV30	TRBJ2-1	CAWSVFTGEYNEQFF
TRBV15	TRBJ2-7	CATSRGRGTSYEQYF
TRBV18	TRBJ2-7	CASSPPGGYEQYF
TRBV29-1	TRBJ1-2	CSVLEGAIGYTF
TRBV12-3/TRBV12-4	TRBJ1-2	CASSGSNSRGRIYGYTF
TRBV6-5	TRBJ2-5	CASSYGTEGKETQYF
TRBV12-3/TRBV12-4	TRBJ1-2	CASSFEGNYGYTF
TRBV6-2/TRBV6-3	TRBJ2-1	CASSAPGSYNEKFF
TRBV21-1	TRBJ2-3	CASSNTQRDRATDTQYF
TRBV7-9	TRBJ2-1	CASSLVLGWSDEQFF
TRBV20-1	TRBJ2-7	CSAQPETSDYEQYF
TRBV5-1	TRBJ1-1	CASSSSIDMEAFF
TRBV6-5	TRBJ2-7	CASSYSLSYEQYF
TRBV7-9	TRBJ2-2	CASSFWPGSATGELFF
TRBV29-1	TRBJ2-1	CSVHLVDSDGQQFF
TRBV6-2/TRBV6-3	TRBJ1-2	CASSYSKKDYGYTF
TRBV29-1	TRBJ2-7	CSVESPGDYKQYF
TRBV12-3/TRBV12-4	TRBJ2-7	CASGGGVSYEQYF